This TCR beta chain stems from a study of glioma-infiltrating T cells after dendritic cell vaccination. The repertoire was sequenced with immunoSEQ multiplex PCR; TCRdb's copy has only in-frame clones and lacks some. The data contain roughly 88,000 clones, roughly 77% of them singletons. Time point of the sample: after dendritic cell vaccination, including at tumor progression/relapse. The sequence was obtained from a human donor with glioblastoma. Source: blood, taken after dendritic cell vaccination.

CDR3 nucleotides: TGTGCCAGCACCCTAGGAGGGACGGGGGCCAAAAACATTCAGTACTTC. This translates into CASTLGGTGAKNIQYF. The genes are TRBV7-9 and TRBJ2-4, with D possibly TRBD2 on 6 matching bases. The V end was cut by 7 bases, the J end by 1 base, with 17 bases between. CDR3 length: 16 residues. Germline CDR1 reads SEHNR; CDR2 reads FQNEAQ (reference sequence).